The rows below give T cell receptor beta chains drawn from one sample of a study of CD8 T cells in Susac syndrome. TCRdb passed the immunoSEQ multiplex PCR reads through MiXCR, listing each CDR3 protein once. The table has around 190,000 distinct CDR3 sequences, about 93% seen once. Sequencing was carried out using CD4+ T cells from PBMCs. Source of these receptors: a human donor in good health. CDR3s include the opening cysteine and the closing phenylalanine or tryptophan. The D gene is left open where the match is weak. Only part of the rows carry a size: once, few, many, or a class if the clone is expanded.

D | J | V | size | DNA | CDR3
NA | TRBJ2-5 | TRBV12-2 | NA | TGTGCAAGTCGCTCATCGACTAGCGCCCAAGAGACCCAGTACTTC | CASRSSTSAQETQYF
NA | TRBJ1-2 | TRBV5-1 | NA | TGCGCCAGCAGCTTGGATGGGGGTCCCTATGGCTACACCTTC | CASSLDGGPYGYTF
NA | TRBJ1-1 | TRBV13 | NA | TGTGCCAGCAGCTTAGAGGGGGTGTTGAAAGCTTTCTTT | CASSLEGVLKAFF
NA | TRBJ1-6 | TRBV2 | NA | TGTGCCAGCAGGGAGGACAGCCTTAATTCACCCCTCCACTTT | CASREDSLNSPLHF
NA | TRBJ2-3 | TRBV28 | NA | TGTGCCAGCAGCTCGACCGCTAGCACAGATACGCAGTATTTT | CASSSTASTDTQYF
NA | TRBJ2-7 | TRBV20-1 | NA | TGCAGTGCTATCCCCCCCCGGGGGCCAACGTACGAGCAGTACTTC | CSAIPPRGPTYEQYF
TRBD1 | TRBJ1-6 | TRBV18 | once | TGTGCCAGCTCACAGGGACAGGGTTCGAGTGTGGGTTCACCCCTCCACTTT | CASSQGQGSSVGSPLHF
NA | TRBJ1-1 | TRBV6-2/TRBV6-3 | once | TGTGCCAGCAGTATGCGGCGGAACACTGAAGCTTTCTTT | CASSMRRNTEAFF
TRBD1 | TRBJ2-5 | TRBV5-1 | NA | TGCGCCAGCAGCGATGGGACAGAGCAAGAGACCCAGTACTTC | CASSDGTEQETQYF
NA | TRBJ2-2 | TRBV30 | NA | TGTGCCTGGAGTGTACACGGGGTCACCGGGGAGCTGTTTTTT | CAWSVHGVTGELFF
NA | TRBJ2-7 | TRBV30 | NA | TGTGCCGCCAAGTCGCCCGAGCAGTACTTC | CAAKSPEQYF
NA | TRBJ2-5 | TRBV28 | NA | TGTGCCAGCAGTTCACCCCGGGCGTTAGGGGAGACCCAGTACTTC | CASSSPRALGETQYF
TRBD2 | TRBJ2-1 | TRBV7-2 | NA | TGTGCCAGCAGCCCACAAGGGGCGGGGGGGCGGAATGAGCAGTTCTTC | CASSPQGAGGRNEQFF
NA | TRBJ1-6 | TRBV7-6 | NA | TGTGCCCGCGTTTTCACCTATAATTCACCCCTCCACTTT | CARVFTYNSPLHF
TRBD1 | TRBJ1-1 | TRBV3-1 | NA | TGTGCCAGCAGCCAAGGGACAGGGACTGAAGCTTTCTTT | CASSQGTGTEAFF
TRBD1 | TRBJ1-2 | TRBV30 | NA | TGTGCCTGGAGCCCTACCTCCAGACAGGGCTATGGCTACACCTTC | CAWSPTSRQGYGYTF
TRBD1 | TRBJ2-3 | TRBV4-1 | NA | TGCGCCAGCAGCCATGGACAGGGACGATCCACAGATACGCAGTATTTT | CASSHGQGRSTDTQYF
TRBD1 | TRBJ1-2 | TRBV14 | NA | TGTGCCAGCAGCCAACGACACGGGGTCTTGGGACAGAGAGCTCCGGGCTACACCTTC | CASSQRHGVLGQRAPGYTF
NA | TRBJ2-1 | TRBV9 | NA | TGTGCCAGCAGCGTAGTAGGGGGGAGCTCCTACAATGAGCAGTTCTTC | CASSVVGGSSYNEQFF
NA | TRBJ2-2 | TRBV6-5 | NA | TGTGCCAGCAGACTTTCAGGGGTAGCCGGGGAGCTGTTTTTT | CASRLSGVAGELFF
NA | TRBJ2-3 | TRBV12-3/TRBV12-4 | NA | TGTGCCAGCAGGCTAACAGGGGGGGGCACAGATACGCAGTATTTT | CASRLTGGGTDTQYF
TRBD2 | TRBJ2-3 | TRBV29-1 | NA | TGCAGCGCTCCACTAGCGGGGAACCCAGATACGCAGTATTTT | CSAPLAGNPDTQYF
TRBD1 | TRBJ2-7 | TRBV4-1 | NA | TGCGCCAGCAGCTCACCGGGACAGCAATACGAGCAGTACTTC | CASSSPGQQYEQYF
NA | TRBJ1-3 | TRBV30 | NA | TGTGCCTGGTCGAGGGGGGGGGCGAGCTCTGGAAACACCATATATTTT | CAWSRGGASSGNTIYF
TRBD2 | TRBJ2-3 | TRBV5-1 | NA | TGCGCCAGCAGCACGGCGGGGGACCGCACAGATACGCAGTATTTT | CASSTAGDRTDTQYF
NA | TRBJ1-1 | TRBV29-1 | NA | TGCAGCGTTCTGAGACAGACGAACACTGAAGCTTTCTTT | CSVLRQTNTEAFF
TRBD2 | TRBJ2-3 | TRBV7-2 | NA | TGTGCCAGCAGCTTAGGTACTAGCGGGCCACAGGATACGCAGTATTTT | CASSLGTSGPQDTQYF
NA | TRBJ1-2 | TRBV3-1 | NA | TGTGCCAGCAGCCGGACCCCAAGAGCCTATGGCTACACCTTC | CASSRTPRAYGYTF
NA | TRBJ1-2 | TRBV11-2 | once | TGTGCCAGCAGCTTGGCGGGGGCTGGGGGCTACACCTTC | CASSLAGAGGYTF
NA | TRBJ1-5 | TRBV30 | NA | TGTGCCTGGAGTATCGGACTAAATCAGCCCCAGCATTTT | CAWSIGLNQPQHF
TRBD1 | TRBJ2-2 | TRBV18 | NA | TGTGCCAGCTCACTCCGATTGGGACAAGCAGGGGGAACCGGGGAGCTGTTTTTT | CASSLRLGQAGGTGELFF
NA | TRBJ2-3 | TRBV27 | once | TGTGCCAGCAGTCTCAGACCGGGGCTCCTAGATACGCAGTATTTT | CASSLRPGLLDTQYF